The clone carrying this T cell receptor beta chain came up once. Its cognate antigen is unknown. This specimen belongs to a study of T cells in localized non-small cell lung cancer. Repertoires were generated with immunoSEQ multiplex PCR, while TCRdb's copy carries only in-frame clones and drops some. The sample consists of 2,000 to 2,500 clones, approximately 40% of them appearing once. General study results and limits: The appearance of a median about 60 of the top 100 tumor clones was seen in adjacent lung.

Looked up from germline, CDR1 is LNHDA and CDR2 is SQIVND (reference sequence). The CDR3 covers 15 residues. With 7 bases clipped from V and 1 base from J, the junction kept 6 bases outside the gene matches. The chain joins TRBV19 to TRBJ2-1; the match to TRBD2 covers 8 bases. The specimen was lung tumor tissue, collected before any cancer treatment. This TCR was sampled from a female donor at least 60 years old with stage I lung adenocarcinoma. CDR3 sequence (DNA): TGTGCCAGTACTTCTAGCGGGTCTTCCTACAATGAGCAGTTCTTC. Translating it yields CASTSSGSSYNEQFF.